Listed below are T cell receptor beta chains from one sample, sequenced in a study of shared clonotypes between healthy human individuals. Measured with immunoSEQ multiplex PCR; TCRdb has only the in-frame clones, and not every one. The table lists over 2,000,000 clones, 90% to 95% of them singletons. The specimen sequenced was naive CD8+ T cells from PBMCs. The origin of the receptors is a man aged 18 to 35 in good health. Some clones in this sample may be carry-over from other donors' samples. Both conserved end residues are part of each CDR3. D genes are given only for firm matches. Expanded clones are given a class, and other clones once, few, many or no size at all.

>NA|few|TRBV10-1|TRBJ2-7|14
TGCGCCAGCAGTGACCCCGGATCACCCTACGAGCAGTACTTC
CASSDPGSPYEQYF
>TRBD2|NA|TRBV7-2|TRBJ2-7|14
TGTGCCAGCAGCTCGGGACTAGCGGGGAACGAGCAGTACTTC
CASSSGLAGNEQYF
>NA|NA|TRBV27|TRBJ1-5|14
TGTGCCAGCATGGTGGGAGGTAGCAATCAGCCCCAGCATTTT
CASMVGGSNQPQHF
>TRBD1|NA|TRBV19|TRBJ1-1|15
TGTGCCAGTAGTATAACAGGGGATGTTAACACTGAAGCTTTCTTT
CASSITGDVNTEAFF
>TRBD2|NA|TRBV5-1|TRBJ2-7|17
TGCGCCAGCGCTGTTTCCTACGCGGGAGGATTAACCTACGAGCAGTACTTC
CASAVSYAGGLTYEQYF
>NA|NA|TRBV28|TRBJ2-1|13
TGTGCCAGCAGTTCCCTCCCGGGGAATGAGCAGTTCTTC
CASSSLPGNEQFF
>TRBD2|NA|TRBV7-8|TRBJ2-3|17
TGTGCCAGCAGCTTAGTAGCAGGAGCGGGGTACACAGATACGCAGTATTTT
CASSLVAGAGYTDTQYF
>NA|NA|TRBV5-5|TRBJ2-7|14
TGTGCCAGCAGCTTACCAGGGCAGAGCTACGAGCAGTACTTC
CASSLPGQSYEQYF
>NA|NA|TRBV11-2|TRBJ2-7|15
TGTGCCAGCAGCCTGTATCGTGGGACCACCTACGAGCAGTACTTC
CASSLYRGTTYEQYF
>NA|NA|TRBV30|TRBJ1-1|14
TGTGCCTGGAGTGTGGGACCCTCGAACACTGAAGCTTTCTTT
CAWSVGPSNTEAFF
>NA|NA|TRBV19|TRBJ2-7|11
TGTGCCAGTAGTGACGGATACGAGCAGTACTTC
CASSDGYEQYF
>NA|NA|TRBV27|TRBJ2-7|13
TGTGCCAGCAGTTTACGGGAATTCCACGAGCAGTACTTC
CASSLREFHEQYF
>NA|NA|TRBV4-3|TRBJ1-1|15
TGCGCCAGCAGCCAAGGGAGGCGCTTGGGGACTGAAGCTTTCTTT
CASSQGRRLGTEAFF
>TRBD1|NA|TRBV18|TRBJ1-1|15
TGTGCCAGCTCATCACCCGGGACAGGGTTCACTGAAGCTTTCTTT
CASSSPGTGFTEAFF
>NA|once|TRBV23-1|TRBJ2-7|15
TGCGCCAGCAGTCACCCCGGGACAACTAACTACGAGCAGTACTTC
CASSHPGTTNYEQYF
>TRBD2|NA|TRBV13|TRBJ2-3|18
TGTGCCAGCAGCGAACGAACGACTAGCGGGAGTATCCCAGATACGCAGTATTTT
CASSERTTSGSIPDTQYF
>TRBD1|NA|TRBV27|TRBJ2-7|15
TGTGCCAGCAGTGCACAACCGACAGGGGGGGGCGAGCAGTACTTC
CASSAQPTGGGEQYF
>TRBD1|NA|TRBV9|TRBJ2-2|15
TGTGCCAGCAGCGTAGGGGACAGGTTGACCGGGGAGCTGTTTTTT
CASSVGDRLTGELFF
>NA|NA|TRBV5-6|TRBJ2-2|15
TGTGCCAGCAGCTTGGGCCAGCAATTCCCCGGGGAGCTGTTTTTT
CASSLGQQFPGELFF
>NA|NA|TRBV19|TRBJ1-1|12
TGTGCCAGTAGTACCCGGGATCCTGAAGCTTTCTTT
CASSTRDPEAFF
>TRBD1|NA|TRBV15|TRBJ1-4|16
TGTGCCACCAGCAGCCGCCCAGGGACAGTTGGTGAAAAACTGTTTTTT
CATSSRPGTVGEKLFF
>TRBD2|NA|TRBV6-5|TRBJ2-1|15
TGTGCCAGCACCCCTGGACTAGCGGGATTCAATGAGCAGTTCTTC
CASTPGLAGFNEQFF
>NA|NA|TRBV27|TRBJ2-1|16
TGTGCCAGCAGTTTAATCGTCGGACACACCTACAATGAGCAGTTCTTC
CASSLIVGHTYNEQFF
>NA|once|TRBV5-6|TRBJ1-1|15
TGTGCCAGCAGCTCCCCGACTAGAAAGAACACTGAAGCTTTCTTT
CASSSPTRKNTEAFF
>NA|NA|TRBV27|TRBJ2-7|13
TGTGCCAGCAGAGGAGGGGGCTCCTACGAGCAGTACTTC
CASRGGGSYEQYF
>NA|NA|TRBV30|TRBJ1-2|14
TGTGCCTGGAAGTACAGGCCAACTAACTATGGCTACACCTTC
CAWKYRPTNYGYTF
>NA|NA|TRBV7-8|TRBJ1-2|18
TGTGCCAGCAGCTCCAACCTCGGGGTTGACAGCCCTAACTATGGCTACACCTTC
CASSSNLGVDSPNYGYTF
>NA|NA|TRBV12-2|TRBJ2-5|15
TGTGCAAGTCGAAATACCAGCGGGAGTGTTAAGACCCAGTACTTC
CASRNTSGSVKTQYF
>NA|NA|TRBV28|TRBJ2-5|13
TGTGCCAGCAGCGTTAACTTCGGCGAGACCCAGTACTTC
CASSVNFGETQYF
>NA|NA|TRBV7-9|TRBJ2-7|16
TGTGCCAGCAGCTTATTCGGAGCCGGGTCGAGCTACGAGCAGTACTTC
CASSLFGAGSSYEQYF